This TCR beta chain was captured by sequencing in a study of cytomegalovirus exposure and HLA in healthy donors. The overall study: According to later analysis, the same platform produced the 90 to 150 validation and approximately 630 first-cohort repertoires.

The protocol was immunoSEQ multiplex PCR, while the TCRdb copy is restricted to in-frame clones and leaves out a portion. Of about 78,000 clones listed, 90% to 96% are singletons. While the first cohort had some 700 subjects, the donors belonged to the separate validation cohort of fewer than 150 subjects. General study findings and limits: TCR beta chains numbering under 200 were designated cytomegalovirus-associated. Despite most TCR sequences being rare, some public TCRs occurred in many donors.

The CDR3 covers 15 residues. Looked up from germline, CDR1 is MDHEN and CDR2 is SYDVKM. V was cut by 3 bases and J by 2 bases, with 14 bases left in between. As concerns this clone: The antigen is not known.

The sequence was collected from a man between 18 and 29 years old in good health and CMV-seropositive. The J gene is TRBJ2-7, the V gene TRBV28, with D possibly TRBD2 on 5 matching bases. The sample taken for sequencing was PBMCs. The CDR3, as DNA: TGTGCCAGCAGTTTTCGGGGATATGAGACCTACGAGCAGTACTTC. Protein product: CASSFRGYETYEQYF.